Listed here is a single T cell receptor (beta chain). What it binds is not known. Amplified TCR beta CDR3 regions derived from RNA transcripts. First-round RT-PCR of the TCR CDR3 relied on the HTBI primer set. MiXCR, applied by TCRdb to the multiplex PCR reads, yields one record per CDR3 protein. The table lists about 560,000 distinct CDR3 sequences, 15% to 20% of them singletons, with around a sixth in the top ten. With V trimmed by 4 bases and J by 1 base, 10 bases remained unmatched. CDR1 is KGHSH, CDR2 LQKENI, per germline. The CDR3 length is 18 residues. These data are taken from a study of T cells in Graves' hyperthyroidism and ophthalmopathy. Whole-study context: Pretreatment peripheral blood was obtained at initial diagnosis.

The source of the PBMCs was 9.5 to 10 ml of fresh peripheral blood. Notes on the study in general: For ophthalmopathy, model prediction preceded onset by a median roughly 5.9 months.

The chain carries TRBV18 and TRBJ2-3; 11 bases fit TRBD2. Sequenced input: blood. The sequence was obtained from a woman younger than 30 with Graves' hyperthyroidism. The CDR3 spells CASSRRVLAGGGTDTQYF. In DNA form, the CDR3 reads TGTGCCAGCTCACGACGGGTCCTAGCGGGAGGCGGCACAGATACGCAGTATTTT.